A selection of T cell receptor beta chains follows, all from one sample in a study of blood T cell repertoires in COVID-19. Profiled with immunoSEQ multiplex PCR; TCRdb holds only in-frame clones, not every one. The table records around 260,000 clones, 86% of them present only once. The material sequenced was peripheral blood. The receptors come from a young man with active or convalescent COVID-19. The CDR3 runs from the conserved cysteine through the conserved F or W. The D gene is left open where the match is weak. Clone sizes are given selectively: once, few, many, or a class where the clone is expanded.

j_call d_call v_call clone_size cdr3_aa cdr3_nt
TRBJ2-7 TRBD1 TRBV18 - CASSPEVQGYEQYF TGTGCCAGCTCACCAGAAGTACAGGGGTACGAGCAGTACTTC
TRBJ2-1 - TRBV5-6 - CASSLGVTGKQFF TGTGCCAGCAGCTTGGGGGTAACGGGAAAGCAGTTCTTC
TRBJ1-6 - TRBV5-1 few CASRSGGDSSPLHF TGCGCCAGCAGGAGCGGTGGGGATAGTTCACCCCTCCACTTT
TRBJ2-7 TRBD2 TRBV19 - CASSITSGPYEQYF TGTGCCAGTAGTATAACTAGCGGCCCCTACGAGCAGTACTTC
TRBJ1-1 TRBD1 TRBV5-1 - CASSLMGQANTEAFF TGCGCCAGCAGCTTGATGGGACAGGCTAACACTGAAGCTTTCTTT
TRBJ2-1 - TRBV2 - CASSTGNEQFF TGTGCCAGCAGTACGGGTAATGAGCAGTTCTTC
TRBJ1-5 - TRBV5-6 few CASSLAGPDSNQPQHF TGTGCCAGCAGCTTGGCAGGCCCCGATAGCAATCAGCCCCAGCATTTT
TRBJ2-3 - TRBV5-1 - CASSGYTGTQDTQYF TGCGCCAGCAGCGGATATACAGGGACCCAAGATACGCAGTATTTT
TRBJ2-2 TRBD2 TRBV9 - CASTPRGGPGELFF TGTGCCAGCACCCCCCGGGGGGGACCCGGGGAGCTGTTTTTT
TRBJ1-6 - TRBV5-1 few CASSYPDRNNSPLHF TGCGCCAGCAGCTACCCTGACAGGAATAATTCACCCCTCCACTTT
TRBJ2-2 - TRBV9 once CASSGRDLTTGELFF TGTGCCAGCAGCGGCCGGGACTTGACCACCGGGGAGCTGTTTTTT
TRBJ1-2 TRBD1 TRBV7-6 - CASSLETGPYYGYTF TGTGCCAGCAGCTTAGAGACAGGGCCCTACTATGGCTACACCTTC
TRBJ2-3 TRBD2 TRBV5-1 - CASSYSTIGGAADTQYF TGCGCCAGCAGCTACTCGACTATCGGGGGGGCCGCGGATACGCAGTATTTT
TRBJ1-4 TRBD1 TRBV4-1 - CASSQDWTGEEKLFF TGCGCCAGCAGCCAAGATTGGACAGGGGAGGAAAAACTGTTTTTT
TRBJ2-1 TRBD1 TRBV4-2 once CASSQDRTGQFF TGTGCCAGCAGCCAAGATCGGACAGGGCAGTTCTTC
TRBJ1-6 - TRBV7-9 - CASSQNTPTLQEGSPLHF TGTGCCAGCAGTCAAAACACACCAACGCTCCAGGAGGGTTCACCCCTCCACTTT
TRBJ2-7 TRBD1 TRBV7-3 - CASTTGENTYEQYF TGTGCCAGCACTACAGGGGAGAATACCTACGAGCAGTACTTC